The 28 T cell receptor beta chains reported below all come from one sample, sequenced in a study of tumor and adjacent non-tumor tissue in lung cancer. TCRbeta libraries were built with three rounds of nested PCR, modified from ARM-PCR. TCRdb reprocessed the multiplex PCR reads with MiXCR, giving one entry per CDR3 protein. The sample lists over 85,000 distinct CDR3 sequences, over 70% occurring once. This sample's RNA came from whole unsorted tissue. Sequenced material: lung tumor tissue. The receptors shown here come from a man between 65 and 80 years old with non-small cell lung cancer.

This clonotype was recorded once. In this CDR3 the conserved last residue, phenylalanine or tryptophan, is missing, so a read error is likely. This chain connects TRBV11-2 to TRBJ1-1; TRBD1 matches 9 bases. Germline assignment: CDR1 SGHAT and CDR2 FQNNGV. CDR3 length: 15 amino acids. The V gene end was trimmed by 2 bases and the J gene end by 3 bases; junction bases not matched to a gene: 4. The CDR3 protein is CASSLPWTGDTEAFC. Written as DNA, the CDR3 is TGTGCCAGCAGCTTACCCTGGACAGGGGACACTGAAGCTTTCTGT.

The rearrangement uses TRBV12-3 or TRBV12-4 and TRBJ2-7; 7 bases match TRBD2. The CDR3 covers 17 residues. With 3 bases clipped from V and 1 base from J, the junction kept 12 bases outside the gene matches. CDR3 nucleotides: TGTGCCAGCAGTTTTGGGGGGGGGGAGATCGGGTCCTACGAGCAGTACTTC. Its protein product is CASSFGGGEIGSYEQYF.

This clonotype turned up a few times. No conserved phenylalanine or tryptophan ends this CDR3, so it is likely a read error. The chain carries TRBV5-1 and TRBJ1-1, with TRBD1 identical over 7 bases. Per the germline V gene, CDR1 is SGHRS and CDR2 is YFSETQ. The CDR3 spans 18 residues. In DNA, the CDR3 is TGCGCTAGCAGCTTGGACCCAGGCCGTTTCGACAGGGTACCTGAAGCTTTCCTT. Translating it yields CASSLDPGRFDRVPEAFL.

The chain combines TRBV29-1 with TRBJ1-2; possibly TRBD1 for D (5 bases). Trimming cost V 0 bases and J 3 bases, with 20 bases left between them. The CDR3 spans 17 residues. Germline values: CDR1 SQVTM, CDR2 ANQGSEA. This chain's CDR3 is CSVEENVQGHTDYGYTF. The CDR3 nucleotides are TGCAGCGTTGAAGAGAACGTTCAGGGTCATACTGACTATGGCTACACCTTC. Together with reference TRBV29-1 and TRBJ1-2, the CDR3 gives the full variable domain: SAVISQKPSRDICQRGTSLTIQCQVDSQVTMMFWYRQQPGQSLTLIATANQGSEATYESGFVIDKFPISRPNLTFSTLTVSNMSPEDSSIYLCSVEENVQGHTDYGYTFGSGTRLTVV.

As regards this clonotype: One end of the junction fails to match germline, which may point to a read error. This sequence joins TRBV12-3 or TRBV12-4 and TRBJ1-2, with 9 bases identical to TRBD1. CDR3 length equals 14 residues. In nucleotides, the CDR3 is TGTGCCGGCAGGGGACAGGGATGGAACTATGGCTACGCCTTC. It translates to CAGRGQGWNYGYAF.

As to this clonotype: A much bigger clone sits one base away, suggesting this may be a read error. The rearrangement uses TRBV24-1 and TRBJ1-5, with TRBD1 identical over 7 bases. The CDR3 has 14 residues. J lost 7 bases, V lost 9 bases, and 11 bases had no gene match. CDR1 is KGHDR and CDR2 is SFDVKD in the germline V gene. The CDR3 coding sequence is TGTGCCACCGAGGATACAGGGGCCGACCAGCCCCAGCATTTT. This codes for CATEDTGADQPQHF.

As concerns this clonotype: As the CDR3 is not closed by the conserved phenylalanine or tryptophan, this likely results from a read error. No DNA is shown, since the ends of the CDR3 on it are uncertain; the CDR3 is the one TCRdb lists. The chain carries TRBV6-2 or TRBV6-3 and TRBJ1-5; the table's D call, TRBD1, has no DNA check behind it. From germline, CDR1 is MNHEY and CDR2 SVGEGT. Inclusive of both ends, the CDR3 amounts to 15 amino acids. CDR3 region: CASGQNLGGNQPLHY.

To note about this clonotype: A much larger clone lies a single base off, so this may be a read error. The chain joins TRBV5-1 to TRBJ1-1; D gene uncertain. Germline CDR1 SGHRS, CDR2 YFSETQ. This CDR3 is 14 amino acids long. CDR3 bases: TGCGCCAGCACCGAGGGTTTAATGAACACTGATGCTTTCTTT. Protein product: CASTEGLMNTDAFF.

This rearrangement joins TRBV28 to TRBJ1-1; no firm D call. This CDR3 has 15 residues. Trimming left V 5 bases short and J 4 bases short, with 17 bases between. Germline assignment: CDR1 MDHEN and CDR2 SYDVKM. This chain's CDR3 is CASSLHVGIVTEAFF. The CDR3 DNA reads as TGTGCCAGCAGTCTCCATGTAGGGATTGTCACTGAAGCTTTCTTT.

Points on this clonotype: Compared with germline, one end of the junction differs, possibly owing to a read error. The rearrangement links TRBV20-1 to TRBJ2-5, with D maybe TRBD2 (6 bases). The CDR3 covers 13 residues. Per germline, CDR1 DFQATT and CDR2 SNEGSKA (reference sequence). The CDR3 reads CSASTTGVEIQYF. CDR3 bases: TGCAGTGCTAGTACGACGGGAGTAGAGATCCAGTACTTC.

About this clonotype itself: A read error may account for a junction end that differs from germline. This sequence joins TRBV13 and TRBJ2-7; no clear D. The CDR3 loop spans 13 amino acids. Germline V gives CDR1 PRHDT, CDR2 FYEKMQ (reference sequence). The CDR3: CANSPTTVDEQYF. The DNA of the CDR3 is TGTGCCAACAGCCCAACCACGGTGGACGAGCAGTACTTC.

In its sample, this clonotype ranks as medium-sized. The rearrangement uses TRBV5-5 and TRBJ1-1; possible D gene TRBD1, 5 bases. CDR3 length equals 16 residues. Trimming stripped 9 bases from V and 5 bases from J, with 26 bases between. Germline V lookup: CDR1 SGHKS, CDR2 YYEKEE (reference sequence). CDR3 protein: CANPLIPPGGVTEAFF. The CDR3 bases are TGTGCCAACCCATTAATTCCCCCCGGAGGGGTTACTGAAGCTTTCTTT.

This rearrangement joins TRBV6-5 to TRBJ2-2; TRBD2 agrees at 10 bases. The CDR3 sequence is 17 residues long. Germline trimming cut 6 bases from V and 2 bases from J; bases unmatched to any gene: 9. In germline, CDR1 is MNHEY, CDR2 SVGAGI. The CDR3 DNA sequence: TGTGCCAGCAGCTACACGTTAGCGGGAGGTAACACCGGGGAGCTGTTTTTT. Translating gives CASSYTLAGGNTGELFF.

The chain employs TRBV5-4 and TRBJ2-2; no definite D call. Trimming took off 4 bases at V and 9 bases at J, with 10 bases between the two ends. The CDR3 extends over 12 amino acids. Looked up from germline, CDR1 is SGHNT and CDR2 is YYREEE (reference sequence). CDR3 residues: CASSMNTWELFF. For the CDR3, the DNA is TGTGCCAGCAGCATGAACACTTGGGAGCTGTTTTTT.

With respect to this clonotype: Just one base apart from a much larger clone, this may be a read error. The V call is TRBV11-2, the J call TRBJ2-3, with D tentatively TRBD2 (5 bases). The CDR3 is 15 amino acids. From germline, CDR1 is SGHAT and CDR2 FQNNGV. The CDR3 coding sequence is TGTGCCAGCAGCTCTACCGGAGGTAACACAGATATGCAGTATTTT. Protein: CASSSTGGNTDMQYF.

A word on this clonotype: At one end, the junction sequence differs from germline, possibly due to a read error. The V call is TRBV6-5, the J call TRBJ2-2; 11 nucleotides align to TRBD1. The CDR3 loop spans 19 amino acids. Germline V gene sequence: CDR1 MNHEY, CDR2 SVGAGI. The CDR3 DNA is TGTGCTAGCAGTTACTACCCCCCCGGGACAGGGGGTAGTGGCTGGGAGCTGTTTTTT. It encodes CASSYYPPGTGGSGWELFF.

In regard to this clonotype: Given the absence of the conserved phenylalanine or tryptophan at the CDR3 end, a read error is likely. The chain joins TRBV13 to TRBJ2-1, with D possibly TRBD2 on 5 matching bases. Germline CDR1 PRHDT, CDR2 FYEKMQ (reference sequence). The V and J ends lost 0 bases and 7 bases respectively, with 10 bases between them. This CDR3 region has 14 residues. Here the CDR3 DNA reads TGTGCCAGCAGCTTAGGCCGAGGGTCGAATGAGCAGTTCTTA. Its translation is CASSLGRGSNEQFL.

On this clonotype: One junction end disagrees with the germline gene, perhaps due to a read error. The chain carries TRBV10-3 and TRBJ2-2; TRBD2 might be the D (5 bases). The CDR3 loop spans 13 amino acids. The germline gives CDR1 ENHRY, CDR2 SYGVKD. For the CDR3, the DNA is TGTGCCATAGTCGTTGAGAACACCGGGGAGATGTTTTTT. It specifies CAIVVENTGEMFF.

As for this clonotype: Without the conserved terminal phenylalanine or tryptophan, this CDR3 likely stems from a read error. Because the CDR3's place on the DNA is in doubt, the DNA is left out and the CDR3 is given as listed by TCRdb. The chain recombines TRBV30 with TRBJ2-7; the table names TRBD1, a call not compared with the DNA. The V gene's germline CDR1 is GTSNPN and CDR2 SVGIG (reference sequence). From its first to its last residue, the CDR3 has 15 amino acids. The CDR3 sequence: CALYPGTGLSYEEYS.

Notes on this clonotype: Germline is not matched at one junction end, which may reflect a read error. The DNA for the CDR3 is TGCAGCGCCCACTTTGGGGCCAACATCCTGACTTTC. Translated: CSAHFGANILTF. The chain carries TRBV29-1 and TRBJ2-6, with a weak D call TRBD1 (5 bases). The CDR3 spans 12 residues. The germline V gene has CDR1 SQVTM and CDR2 ANQGSEA.

As to this clonotype: No conserved phenylalanine or tryptophan ends this CDR3, so it is likely a read error. CDR3: CSVTGQGTETQYV. CDR3 coding DNA: TGCAGCGTTACTGGGCAGGGCACAGAAACGCAGTATGTT. V is TRBV29-1 and J is TRBJ2-3; TRBD1 is a possible D gene (5 bases). CDR3 length equals 13 residues. CDR1 and CDR2 from the germline V gene are SQVTM and ANQGSEA.

The chain has TRBV20-1 and TRBJ1-1; tentatively, D is TRBD1 (6 bases). CDR3 size: 15 residues. Germline CDR1 is DFQATT and CDR2 is SNEGSKA (reference sequence). Deletions cut 3 bases from V and 10 bases from J, with 24 bases between. The CDR3, as DNA: TGCAGTGCTAGTTCCGACGGGGACAAGGGGCGCCTAGCTTTCTTT. Its protein is CSASSDGDKGRLAFF.

CDR3: CTISLTGETQYF. The DNA for the CDR3 is TGTACCATCAGCCTGACGGGGGAGACCCAGTACTTC. The chain links TRBV12-3 or TRBV12-4 to TRBJ2-5; D possibly corresponds to TRBD2 (5 bases). The CDR3 extends over 12 amino acids.

Many counts were recorded for this clonotype. J is TRBJ2-1 and V is TRBV29-1, with D possibly being TRBD1 (5 bases). This CDR3 spans 13 amino acids. The germline CDR1 and CDR2 sequences are SQVTM and ANQGSEA. The V gene lost 4 bases and the J gene lost 9 bases, with 16 bases spanning the gap. The CDR3 nucleotides read TGCAGCGTTGCCTACAGGTTGGAAGGTGAGCAGTTCTTC. Translation gives CSVAYRLEGEQFF.

The chain is built from TRBV28 and TRBJ1-1; D not resolved. Germline CDR1 reads MDHEN; CDR2 reads SYDVKM. The CDR3 contains 11 residues. CDR3 region: CTCISYTEAFF. Written as DNA, the CDR3 is TGTACCTGTATATCGTACACTGAAGCTTTCTTT.

Regarding this clonotype: One junction end does not reproduce the germline sequence, and a read error may be involved. The chain employs TRBV14 and TRBJ2-5, with D unresolved. The CDR3 consists of 16 residues. Germline V gene data show CDR1 as SGHDN and CDR2 as FVKESK. CDR3 DNA sequence: TGTGCCAGCAGCCAAACTGGCCGGAGATTATCAGAGAACCAGTACTTC. Translating it yields CASSQTGRRLSENQYF.

As for this clonotype: Lacking the conserved final phenylalanine or tryptophan, this CDR3 likely reflects a read error. The chain uses TRBV6-2 or TRBV6-3 and TRBJ2-1, with D unresolved. The germline V gene has CDR1 MNHEY and CDR2 SVGEGT. The CDR3 length is 13 residues. Deletions cut 10 bases from V and 4 bases from J, with 14 bases between. CDR3 coding DNA: TGTGCCATCAACAGAGGCGATTACAATGAGCAGTTCCTC. The encoded protein is CAINRGDYNEQFL.

The V call is TRBV20-1, the J call TRBJ1-1; no clear D gene. This CDR3 contains 11 residues. The V end was cut by 1 base, the J end by 7 bases, with 7 bases between. From germline, CDR1 is DFQATT and CDR2 SNEGSKA (reference sequence). The CDR3 reads CSARGMIEAFF. The CDR3 coding sequence is TGCAGTGCTAGAGGGATGATTGAAGCTTTCTTT.